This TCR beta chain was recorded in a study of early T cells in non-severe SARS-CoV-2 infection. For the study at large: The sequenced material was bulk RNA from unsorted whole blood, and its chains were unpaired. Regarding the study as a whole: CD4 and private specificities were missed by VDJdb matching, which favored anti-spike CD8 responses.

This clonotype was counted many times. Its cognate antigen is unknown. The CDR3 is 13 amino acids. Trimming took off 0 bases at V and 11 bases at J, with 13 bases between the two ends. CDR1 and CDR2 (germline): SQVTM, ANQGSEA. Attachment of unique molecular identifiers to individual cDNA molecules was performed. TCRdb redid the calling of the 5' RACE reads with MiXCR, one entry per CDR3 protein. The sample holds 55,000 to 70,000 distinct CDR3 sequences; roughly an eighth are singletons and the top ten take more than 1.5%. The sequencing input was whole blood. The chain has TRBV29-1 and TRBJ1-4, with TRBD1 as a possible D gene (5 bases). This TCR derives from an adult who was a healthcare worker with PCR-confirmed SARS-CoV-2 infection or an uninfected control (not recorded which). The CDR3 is CSVEDMGREKLFF. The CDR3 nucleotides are TGCAGCGTTGAAGATATGGGACGGGAGAAACTGTTTTTT.